This note documents a single TCR beta chain sequence. Its specificity is not known. This table comes from immunoSEQ multiplex PCR, and its TCRdb copy is limited to in-frame clones, with some not included. This sample has about 58,000 clones, with approximately 87% found just once. These data come from a study of OX40 agonist ivuxolimab in advanced cancers. Study-wide findings and caveats: CD4+ T cells averaged fewer expanded clones than CD8+ T cells.

V gave up 4 bases and J gave up 10 bases, with 20 bases separating them. The germline V gene has CDR1 MDHEN and CDR2 SYDVKM. CDR3 length equals 16 residues. The rearrangement uses TRBV28 and TRBJ1-6; a weak D match, TRBD1 (6 bases). Sequencing used CD4+ or CD8+ T cells sorted from blood, obtained in a trial of the OX40 agonist ivuxolimab. The source of this sequence is an adult with an advanced solid tumor such as melanoma, head and neck, liver or kidney cancer. The CDR3 sequence: CASSSPGRGADSPLHF. CDR3 bases: TGTGCCAGCAGTTCTCCCGGGCGGGGGGCCGACTCACCCCTCCACTTT. The full variable domain, rest sourced from reference TRBV28 and TRBJ1-6, is DVKVTQSSRYLVKRTGEKVFLECVQDMDHENMFWYRQDPGLGLRLIYFSYDVKMKEKGDIPEGYSVSREKKERFSLILESASTNQTSMYLCASSSPGRGADSPLHFGNGTRLTVT.